The clone carrying this TCR beta chain was observed many times. Germline values: CDR1 SGHAT, CDR2 FQNNGV. CDR3 length equals 17 residues. Trimming took 3 bases from V and 6 from J; bases not matched to a gene: 14. These data come from a study of T cells in Graves' hyperthyroidism and ophthalmopathy. Study as a whole: The blood sample was taken at first diagnosis, before treatment began.

Patients aged 18 to 65 with hyperthyroidism were newly diagnosed, with duration under 2 months. Authors of the study amplified TCR beta CDR3 regions from RNA transcripts. The HTBI primer set served for first-round RT-PCR of the TCR CDR3. Via MiXCR, TCRdb re-called the multiplex PCR reads, giving one row per CDR3 protein. The sample records under 450,000 distinct CDR3 sequences, about a sixth being singletons. The sequenced sample was blood. This rearrangement joins TRBV11-2 to TRBJ2-7, with TRBD1 matching 10 bases. The TCR was taken from a woman in her twenties or thirties with Graves' hyperthyroidism that later progressed to Graves' ophthalmopathy. The CDR3 loop is CASSFRPITGTGAEQYF. Here the CDR3 DNA reads TGTGCCAGCAGCTTCCGACCGATCACCGGGACAGGGGCCGAGCAGTACTTC.